This T cell receptor beta chain was captured by sequencing in a study of T cell responses to AZD1222 COVID-19 vaccine. General observations from the study: Spike regions recognized by vaccine-associated CD4 TCRs spanned the protein, led by 160-218 and 743-854.

The method was immunoSEQ multiplex PCR; TCRdb's version includes in-frame clones alone and lacks a portion of them. The data contain tens of thousands of clones, about nine tenths of them singletons. This clone was seen repeatedly, ten times or more. The antigen remains unidentified. The starting material was peripheral blood, obtained 28 days after the second AZD1222 dose. The sequence derives from an adult who received the AZD1222 COVID-19 vaccine.

The CDR3 loop reads CASSPGGQIQETQYF. CDR3 bases: TGTGCCAGTAGTCCGGGGGGTCAGATTCAAGAGACCCAGTACTTC. V usage is TRBV19 and J usage is TRBJ2-5, with 7 positions matching TRBD2. V shed 5 bases and J 2 bases; nucleotides not matched to a gene: 8. The CDR3 covers 15 residues. The V gene's germline CDR1 is LNHDA and CDR2 SQIVND (reference sequence).